A selection of T cell receptor beta chains follows, all from one sample in a study of shared clonotypes between healthy human individuals. Assay used: immunoSEQ multiplex PCR; TCRdb lists only in-frame clones, some missing. The table has approximately 1.4 million clones, 98% seen once. Sequenced sample: naive CD4+ T cells sorted from blood. These receptors came from a man aged 25 to 45 in good health. CDR3s include the opening cysteine and the closing phenylalanine or tryptophan. D genes are given only for firm matches. Clone size appears in some rows only: once, few, many, or a class for an expanded clone.

V gene,D gene,J gene,clone size,CDR3 DNA,CDR3 protein
TRBV9,-,TRBJ1-2,-,TGTGCCAGCAGCGTAGTAGGGACGATCTATGGCTACACCTTC,CASSVVGTIYGYTF
TRBV25-1,-,TRBJ1-1,-,TGTGCCACCAGGCCAGGGCCAGGGGCTGAAGCTTTCTTT,CATRPGPGAEAFF
TRBV29-1,-,TRBJ1-2,-,TGCAGCGTTGAACGGGGGATAAACTATGGCTACACCTTC,CSVERGINYGYTF
TRBV5-1,-,TRBJ2-1,-,TGCGCCAGCAGCCGGGACGTTCTCAATGAGCAGTTCTTC,CASSRDVLNEQFF
TRBV19,-,TRBJ2-7,-,TGTGCCAGTCAGGGGAGCTCCTACGAGCAGTACTTC,CASQGSSYEQYF
TRBV14,-,TRBJ1-4,-,TGTGCCAGCAGCCTAAACCCGGGACGTCTGTTTTTT,CASSLNPGRLFF
TRBV2,-,TRBJ2-2,-,TGTGCCAGCAGAATTGACCAGAACACCGGGGAGCTGTTTTTT,CASRIDQNTGELFF
TRBV25-1,-,TRBJ1-1,-,TGTGCCAGCAGTGAGTGGGCAATGAACACTGAAGCTTTCTTT,CASSEWAMNTEAFF
TRBV6-5,TRBD1,TRBJ1-5,once,TGTGCCAGCAGTCCGACAGGGTGGCAGCCCCAGCATTTT,CASSPTGWQPQHF
TRBV5-5,TRBD2,TRBJ2-1,-,TGTGCCAGCAACCCGGGACTAGGGGCCTACAATGAGCAGTTCTTC,CASNPGLGAYNEQFF
TRBV2,-,TRBJ1-2,-,TGTGCCAGCAAGGCGGGGAACCTCTATGGCTACACCTTC,CASKAGNLYGYTF
TRBV7-9,-,TRBJ2-5,-,TGTGCCAGCAGCTTAGGGCAGGACAAAGAAGAGACCCAGTACTTC,CASSLGQDKEETQYF
TRBV7-9,-,TRBJ1-2,-,TGTGCCAGCAGCCGTGGGCTTTCGGACAGTTATTATGGCTACACCTTC,CASSRGLSDSYYGYTF
TRBV6-5,TRBD2,TRBJ2-7,-,TGTGCCAGCAGTTACTCATCTAGCGGAGCCACGTACGAGCAGTACTTC,CASSYSSSGATYEQYF
TRBV7-6,-,TRBJ2-1,-,TGTGCCAGCAGCTTAGAGAATGAGCAGTTCTTC,CASSLENEQFF
TRBV5-6,-,TRBJ2-7,-,TGTGCCAGCAGCTTGGGCACGGGTCGCTCCTACGAGCAGTACTTC,CASSLGTGRSYEQYF
TRBV11-2,-,TRBJ2-1,-,TGTGCCAGCAGCATACAGAGCGGGCTATACAATGAGCAGTTCTTC,CASSIQSGLYNEQFF
TRBV5-1,-,TRBJ2-5,-,TGCGCCAGCAGCTTACAGCAAGAGACCCAGTACTTC,CASSLQQETQYF
TRBV5-4,-,TRBJ2-4,-,TGTGCCAGCAGTGTGATGGGAGGAGAGAAAAACATTCAGTACTTC,CASSVMGGEKNIQYF
TRBV5-1,-,TRBJ1-1,-,TGCGCCAGCAGCTTGGCTGTGGGGCCCAGGAACACTGAAGCTTTCTTT,CASSLAVGPRNTEAFF
TRBV5-4,-,TRBJ1-4,-,TGTGCCAGCAGCTTGTGGTCCCCAGCTAGAGGTGAAAAACTGTTTTTT,CASSLWSPARGEKLFF
TRBV6-1,TRBD1,TRBJ1-4,-,TGTGCCAGCAGTTTCGGACAGGGGGTAGAAAAACTGTTTTTT,CASSFGQGVEKLFF
TRBV27,TRBD2,TRBJ2-7,-,TGTGCCAGCAGTTTAGGTTCTCGGCGGGAGCGCCAGTACTTC,CASSLGSRRERQYF
TRBV6-1,-,TRBJ2-7,-,TGTGCCAGCAGTGGTCACTACGAGCAGTACTTC,CASSGHYEQYF
TRBV28,-,TRBJ2-7,-,TGTGCCAGCAGTACGACTAACAGGGTTCAGGTTTCCTACGAGCAGTACTTC,CASSTTNRVQVSYEQYF
TRBV5-1,TRBD2,TRBJ2-7,-,TGCGCCAGCAGCTTGGTGATAGCGGGAGGGTCCTACGAGCAGTACTTC,CASSLVIAGGSYEQYF
TRBV2,TRBD1,TRBJ2-7,-,TGTGCCAGCAGTGAAGCAAGGCAGGGGGCCTACGAGCAGTACTTC,CASSEARQGAYEQYF
TRBV7-5,-,TRBJ1-5,-,TGTGCCAGAAGCGAGCGCCGTAAAGGTCAGCCCCAGCATTTT,CARSERRKGQPQHF
TRBV15,-,TRBJ2-2,once,TGTGCCACCAGCAGAGATGGACTGAACACCGGGGAGCTGTTTTTT,CATSRDGLNTGELFF
TRBV5-4,TRBD2,TRBJ2-5,once,TGTGCCAGCAGCAGCCGGGACTACGAAGAGACCCAGTACTTC,CASSSRDYEETQYF
TRBV30,TRBD2,TRBJ2-1,-,TGTGCCTGGAGCTCTCTGTCTGCTAGCGGGACAAGCTCCTACAATGAGCAGTTCTTC,CAWSSLSASGTSSYNEQFF
TRBV6-5,-,TRBJ1-2,-,TGTGCCAGCAGTTACTCCCCGACCCTTTGGGGCTACACCTTC,CASSYSPTLWGYTF
TRBV7-9,-,TRBJ2-2,-,TGTGCCAGCAGCCAACAGGGAGCGAACACCGGGGAGCTGTTTTTT,CASSQQGANTGELFF
TRBV9,-,TRBJ2-1,-,TGTGCCAGCAGCGTAGCTAGCGATGCCTCCTACAATGAGCAGTTCTTC,CASSVASDASYNEQFF
TRBV9,-,TRBJ2-6,-,TGTGCCAGCAGCGTAGAAGCTGGGGCTAACGTCCTGACTTTC,CASSVEAGANVLTF
TRBV19,-,TRBJ1-2,-,TGTGCCAGTAGTATTCCGGGGATCGGTGGCTACACCTTC,CASSIPGIGGYTF
TRBV28,TRBD1,TRBJ2-5,-,TGTGCCAGCAGTTTACCGGACAGGCCAGAGACCCAGTACTTC,CASSLPDRPETQYF
TRBV5-4,TRBD2,TRBJ2-1,-,TGTGCCAGCAGCTTGGGAGCGGGAGTTGACAATGAGCAGTTCTTC,CASSLGAGVDNEQFF
TRBV29-1,-,TRBJ2-1,-,TGCAGCGTTAACCTGGGGGGCTGGAGACAGTTCTTC,CSVNLGGWRQFF
TRBV5-1,-,TRBJ2-2,once,TGCGCCAGCAGCTTAGGAGATATGGAAACCGGGGAGCTGTTTTTT,CASSLGDMETGELFF
TRBV19,-,TRBJ2-5,-,TGTGCCAGTACGGTGGGCAGTTCCCCAGAGACCCAGTACTTC,CASTVGSSPETQYF
TRBV9,-,TRBJ1-3,-,TGTGCCAGCAGCGCGACGGCCTATGGAAACACCATATATTTT,CASSATAYGNTIYF
TRBV5-1,TRBD2,TRBJ2-1,-,TGCGCCAGCAGCTTCCCCCGACTAGCGGCGGGGAATGAGCAGTTCTTC,CASSFPRLAAGNEQFF
TRBV5-4,-,TRBJ2-7,-,TGTGCCAGCAGCTCCGCCCAGCGGCCCTACGAGCAGTACTTC,CASSSAQRPYEQYF
TRBV19,TRBD2,TRBJ2-5,-,TGTGCCAGTAGTATCGGAAGTAGCGGGCGGGGGACCCAGTACTTC,CASSIGSSGRGTQYF
TRBV2,-,TRBJ1-1,-,TGTGCCAGCAGTGAAGCGCTTCTTGGGGAGTTCGCTGAAGCTTTCTTT,CASSEALLGEFAEAFF
TRBV11-2,TRBD1,TRBJ2-1,-,TGTGCCAGCAGCCTAGGACAGGGTTTTTATGAGCAGTTCTTC,CASSLGQGFYEQFF
TRBV19,TRBD1,TRBJ2-7,-,TGTGCCAGTAGTATCGGACAGGGAACCTACGAGCAGTACTTC,CASSIGQGTYEQYF
TRBV5-1,TRBD1,TRBJ2-5,-,TGCGCCAGCAGCTCACAGGGGTACCAAGAGACCCAGTACTTC,CASSSQGYQETQYF
TRBV9,-,TRBJ2-1,-,TGTGCCAGCAGCGTAGTAGGGACTCCCGTCGGTGAGCAGTTCTTC,CASSVVGTPVGEQFF
TRBV9,TRBD2,TRBJ2-1,-,TGTGCCAGCAGCCCCCGGGGAGGGACTAGCCTTTACAATGAGCAGTTCTTC,CASSPRGGTSLYNEQFF
TRBV25-1,-,TRBJ2-5,-,TGTGCCAGCAGTGACCCCGCCAGGGGCGAGACCCAGTACTTC,CASSDPARGETQYF
TRBV6-1,-,TRBJ2-7,-,TGTGCCAGCAACGGGGTGAACAAATACGAGCAGTACTTC,CASNGVNKYEQYF